This TCR beta chain comes out of a study of tumor-infiltrating lymphocytes in primary liver carcinoma. In the case of this clonotype: Its cognate antigen is unknown. Since a much larger clone is just one base distant, this may be a read error.

Notes on the study in general: In tumor-adjacent and tumor-blood pairs, overlap was lower than in tumor region pairs.

The input was around 0.5 ug total RNA; TCR beta cDNA was made from it with a constant-region primer. A slightly modified ARM-PCR protocol with three nested multiplex PCR rounds produced these TCR beta libraries. A C-beta reverse primer was combined with TRBV1-TRBV30 forward primers in the first two PCR rounds, and each round had ten to eleven cycles. TCRdb re-called the multiplex PCR reads through MiXCR, storing one row per CDR3 protein. The sample contains 330,000 or so distinct CDR3 sequences, about two thirds of which appear only once. Germline CDR1 reads MGHRA; CDR2 reads YSYEKL. The CDR3 is made up of 15 amino acids. The study extracted blood RNA from unsorted whole blood and also extracted germline DNA.

This sequence joins TRBV4-1 and TRBJ2-5; D is tentatively TRBD1 or TRBD2 (5 bases each). The clonotype comes from a man aged 40-50 years with primary liver carcinoma and hepatitis B virus infection. The sequencing sample was made of peripheral blood. The CDR3 is CANSRRSGPKETQYF. The CDR3 coding sequence is TGCGCCAACAGCCGGAGGTCGGGGCCGAAAGAGACCCAGTACTTC.